This TCR beta chain stems from a study of blood T cell repertoires in COVID-19. Study-level background: COVID-19 samples, acute and convalescent, were from the United States, Italy and Spain. PBMCs, B-cell-depleted T cells, or T cells provided the cDNA or gDNA that made up the material.

Germline V CDR1 and CDR2: SGHRS, YFSETQ. The V and J ends lost 1 base and 3 bases respectively, with 4 bases between them. This CDR3 spans 13 amino acids. Profiled with immunoSEQ multiplex PCR; TCRdb holds only in-frame clones, not every one. The sample consists of 250,000 to 300,000 clones, 80% to 90% of them appearing once. What was sequenced was peripheral blood. The sequence was obtained from a woman in her 70s with acute or convalescent COVID-19. This rearrangement joins TRBV5-1 to TRBJ1-4, with no clear D. The CDR3 sequence: CASSLQANEKLFF. CDR3 DNA: TGCGCCAGCAGCTTGCAGGCTAATGAAAAACTGTTTTTT.